A selection of T cell receptor beta chains follows, all from one sample in a study of blood T cell repertoires in COVID-19. Data came from immunoSEQ multiplex PCR; TCRdb stores just in-frame clones and leaves some out. The sample holds 300,000 to 500,000 clones, roughly 90% seen once. Sequencing was performed on PBMCs or T cells enriched from blood (not recorded which). These receptors came from a woman aged 25 to 39 with acute COVID-19. Each CDR3 is given with its conserved first and last residue.

>TRBV19|TRBJ1-4
CASRRQVNEKLFF
>TRBV2|TRBJ2-1
CASSEGLAGVNEQFF
>TRBV11-1|TRBJ1-1
CASSLARNTEAFF
>TRBV29-1|TRBJ2-2
CSVDRGNTGELFF
>TRBV18|TRBJ1-1
CASSPPSAGSTEAFF
>TRBV9|TRBJ2-1
CASSVGAGTFNEQFF
>TRBV7-2|TRBJ2-7
CASSVPGTASYEQYF
>TRBV30|TRBJ1-6
CAWEHRGRGSPLHF
>TRBV12-3/TRBV12-4|TRBJ1-5
CASSDSPNQPQHF
>TRBV12-5|TRBJ1-1
CASGLGPGTGNTEAFF
>TRBV18|TRBJ1-4
CASSPGTGFNEKLFF
>TRBV4-2|TRBJ2-6
CASSPLTGSGANVLTF
>TRBV19|TRBJ1-2
CASSITENYGYTF
>TRBV7-2|TRBJ1-1
CASSLVGPSEAFF
>TRBV9|TRBJ2-2
CASSYDWTSGNTGELFF